A selection of T cell receptor beta chains follows, all from one sample in a study of cytomegalovirus exposure and HLA in healthy donors. The assay was immunoSEQ multiplex PCR, and TCRdb's table has in-frame clones only and misses some. This sample yields approximately 220,000 clones, of which about 77% are seen a single time; roughly 1.9% belongs to the top ten. Sequencing was performed on PBMCs. These receptors were obtained from a woman in her 30s in good health and CMV-seronegative. Each CDR3 is given without its conserved first and last residue. Clone size, where shown, is once, few, many, or a class for clones that have expanded.

v_call: TRBV6-5
clone_size: NA
j_call: TRBJ1-1
cdr3_aa: ASSGAENTEAF

v_call: TRBV19
clone_size: NA
j_call: TRBJ1-1
cdr3_aa: ASSIGQGDTEAF

v_call: TRBV7-9
clone_size: NA
j_call: TRBJ1-1
cdr3_aa: ASSLTGDGTEAF

v_call: TRBV11-2
clone_size: NA
j_call: TRBJ1-1
cdr3_aa: ASSTGGWRNTEAF

v_call: TRBV7-8
clone_size: NA
j_call: TRBJ2-1
cdr3_aa: ASRSGTREF

v_call: TRBV7-8
clone_size: NA
j_call: TRBJ1-3
cdr3_aa: ASSLARGNTIY

v_call: TRBV7-9
clone_size: NA
j_call: TRBJ2-1
cdr3_aa: ASSTTSGESYNEQF

v_call: TRBV2
clone_size: NA
j_call: TRBJ1-2
cdr3_aa: ASREEVEDSYGYT

v_call: TRBV20-1
clone_size: NA
j_call: TRBJ1-2
cdr3_aa: SAGTTYGYT

v_call: TRBV2
clone_size: NA
j_call: TRBJ1-1
cdr3_aa: ASRQYDMNTEAF

v_call: TRBV7-6
clone_size: NA
j_call: TRBJ2-2
cdr3_aa: ASSLGTGRRTGELF

v_call: TRBV5-8
clone_size: NA
j_call: TRBJ1-1
cdr3_aa: ASSLRQRNTEAF

v_call: TRBV7-8
clone_size: NA
j_call: TRBJ2-5
cdr3_aa: ASSYWDSSQETQY

v_call: TRBV5-6
clone_size: NA
j_call: TRBJ2-1
cdr3_aa: ASSLPEGEQF

v_call: TRBV4-1
clone_size: NA
j_call: TRBJ2-5
cdr3_aa: ASSQARGGETQY

v_call: TRBV6-5
clone_size: NA
j_call: TRBJ1-5
cdr3_aa: ASSEGSAGTPQH

v_call: TRBV6-1
clone_size: NA
j_call: TRBJ2-5
cdr3_aa: ASSEALSLLEAQY

v_call: TRBV19
clone_size: few
j_call: TRBJ2-7
cdr3_aa: ASSMVGSSYEQY

v_call: TRBV19
clone_size: NA
j_call: TRBJ2-1
cdr3_aa: ASSIGSQEF

v_call: TRBV4-1
clone_size: NA
j_call: TRBJ1-1
cdr3_aa: ASSVDRTNTEAF

v_call: TRBV19
clone_size: once
j_call: TRBJ2-5
cdr3_aa: ASSIVHGQGQETQY

v_call: TRBV5-6
clone_size: once
j_call: TRBJ2-1
cdr3_aa: ASSLEALGGNEQF

v_call: TRBV4-2
clone_size: NA
j_call: TRBJ2-7
cdr3_aa: ASSQDGSGSYEQY

v_call: TRBV10-3
clone_size: NA
j_call: TRBJ2-7
cdr3_aa: AIRGDSSSYEQY

v_call: TRBV7-9
clone_size: NA
j_call: TRBJ2-1
cdr3_aa: ASSYTTSGTNNEQF

v_call: TRBV9
clone_size: NA
j_call: TRBJ2-2
cdr3_aa: ASSVKGRTSGGVGITGELF

v_call: TRBV5-4
clone_size: NA
j_call: TRBJ1-6
cdr3_aa: ASSLKVGQGGSPLH

v_call: TRBV7-6
clone_size: NA
j_call: TRBJ1-4
cdr3_aa: ASSSPTNEKLF

v_call: TRBV7-8
clone_size: few
j_call: TRBJ2-3
cdr3_aa: ASSLASTDTQY

v_call: TRBV4-1
clone_size: NA
j_call: TRBJ2-1
cdr3_aa: ASSQAAGEQF

v_call: TRBV6-1
clone_size: NA
j_call: TRBJ2-5
cdr3_aa: ASSPHGTVQETQY

v_call: TRBV7-2
clone_size: NA
j_call: TRBJ1-2
cdr3_aa: ASSLEGDRVYGYT

v_call: TRBV2
clone_size: NA
j_call: TRBJ2-1
cdr3_aa: ASSGGVVGSGSYNEQF

v_call: TRBV30
clone_size: NA
j_call: TRBJ1-1
cdr3_aa: AWLLFGAF

v_call: TRBV11-2
clone_size: NA
j_call: TRBJ2-1
cdr3_aa: AASQGFGQF

v_call: TRBV7-9
clone_size: once
j_call: TRBJ1-2
cdr3_aa: SSSLARGESVSGYT

v_call: TRBV20-1
clone_size: NA
j_call: TRBJ1-1
cdr3_aa: SAPDREAF

v_call: TRBV15
clone_size: few
j_call: TRBJ1-2
cdr3_aa: ATSQGPTGGVHGYT

v_call: TRBV9
clone_size: few
j_call: TRBJ2-3
cdr3_aa: ASSEGGISTDTQY

v_call: TRBV6-6
clone_size: few
j_call: TRBJ2-7
cdr3_aa: ASGQVYEQY

v_call: TRBV7-9
clone_size: few
j_call: TRBJ1-4
cdr3_aa: ASSLGGQGNEKLF

v_call: TRBV7-9
clone_size: few
j_call: TRBJ2-3
cdr3_aa: ASSFVSTDTQY

v_call: TRBV6-6
clone_size: once
j_call: TRBJ1-1
cdr3_aa: ASRPQGFVNTEAF

v_call: TRBV12-5
clone_size: few
j_call: TRBJ2-7
cdr3_aa: ASGPPEGPVYEQY

v_call: TRBV10-1
clone_size: NA
j_call: TRBJ2-7
cdr3_aa: ASSQWSRYEQY

v_call: TRBV28
clone_size: NA
j_call: TRBJ1-2
cdr3_aa: ASIEGAVNYGYT

v_call: TRBV6-5
clone_size: NA
j_call: TRBJ1-2
cdr3_aa: ASSGGNGYT

v_call: TRBV5-1
clone_size: NA
j_call: TRBJ1-6
cdr3_aa: ASRPLVQGEHSPLH

v_call: TRBV9
clone_size: NA
j_call: TRBJ2-7
cdr3_aa: ASSEAAGVAYEQY

v_call: TRBV11-2
clone_size: NA
j_call: TRBJ1-3
cdr3_aa: ASSPGRGNTIY

v_call: TRBV6-1
clone_size: few
j_call: TRBJ1-6
cdr3_aa: ASSPGGAYNSPLH